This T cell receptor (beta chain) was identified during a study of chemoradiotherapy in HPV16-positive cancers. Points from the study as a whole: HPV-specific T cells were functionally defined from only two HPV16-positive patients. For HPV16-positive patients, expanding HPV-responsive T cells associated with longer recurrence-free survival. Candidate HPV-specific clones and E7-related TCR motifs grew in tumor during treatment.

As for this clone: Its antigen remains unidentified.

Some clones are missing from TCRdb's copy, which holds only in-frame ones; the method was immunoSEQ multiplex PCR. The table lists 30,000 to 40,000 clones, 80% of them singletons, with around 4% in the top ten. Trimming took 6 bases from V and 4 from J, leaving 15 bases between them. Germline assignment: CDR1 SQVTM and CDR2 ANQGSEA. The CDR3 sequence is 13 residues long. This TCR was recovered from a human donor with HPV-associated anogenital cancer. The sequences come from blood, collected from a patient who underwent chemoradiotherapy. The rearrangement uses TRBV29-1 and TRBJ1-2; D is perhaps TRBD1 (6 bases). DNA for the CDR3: TGCAGCGTCGATCCCCAGGGGACCTATGGCTACACCTTC. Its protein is CSVDPQGTYGYTF.